This entry is about one T cell receptor (beta chain). CDR3 length: 13 residues. CDR1 is SQVTM, CDR2 ANQGSEA, per germline. The germline V and J ends were trimmed by 4 bases and 4 bases, with 11 bases remaining between them. This specimen belongs to a study of blood T cell repertoires in COVID-19. Looking at the study overall: Samples came from the United States, Italy and Spain, spanning acute and convalescent COVID-19.

Clones were sequenced by immunoSEQ multiplex PCR, and TCRdb holds only the in-frame ones, with some missing. There are under 250,000 clones in the sample; approximately 85% occur only once, and about 9.3% lies in the top ten. Those enrolled, adults aged 18 to 89 years, came from roughly 22 US areas. Participants reported their clinical history, and cohort assignment relied on those reports. The receptor was derived from a woman between 50 and 59 years old with acute COVID-19. The V call is TRBV29-1, the J call TRBJ1-5, with a weak D call TRBD1 (5 bases). What was sequenced was PBMCs or T cells enriched from blood (not recorded which). The CDR3 sequence is CSVVHSGNQPQHF. DNA for the CDR3: TGCAGCGTTGTACATTCAGGGAATCAGCCCCAGCATTTT. Based on the CDR3 plus reference TRBV29-1 and TRBJ1-5, the full variable domain is SAVISQKPSRDICQRGTSLTIQCQVDSQVTMMFWYRQQPGQSLTLIATANQGSEATYESGFVIDKFPISRPNLTFSTLTVSNMSPEDSSIYLCSVVHSGNQPQHFGDGTRLSIL.